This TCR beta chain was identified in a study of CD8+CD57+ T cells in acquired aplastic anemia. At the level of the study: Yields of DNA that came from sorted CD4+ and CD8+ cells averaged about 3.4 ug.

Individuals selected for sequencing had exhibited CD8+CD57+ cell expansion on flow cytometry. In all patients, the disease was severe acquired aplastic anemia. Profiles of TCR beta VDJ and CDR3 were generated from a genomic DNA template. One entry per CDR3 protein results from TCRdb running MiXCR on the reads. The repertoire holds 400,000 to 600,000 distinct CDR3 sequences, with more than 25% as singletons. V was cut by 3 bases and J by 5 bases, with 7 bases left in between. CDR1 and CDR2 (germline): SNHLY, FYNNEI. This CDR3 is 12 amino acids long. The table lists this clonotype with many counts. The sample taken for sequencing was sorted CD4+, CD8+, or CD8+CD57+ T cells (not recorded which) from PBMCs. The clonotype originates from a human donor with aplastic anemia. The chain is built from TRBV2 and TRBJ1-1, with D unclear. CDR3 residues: CASSERRTEAFF. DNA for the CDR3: TGTGCCAGCAGTGAGAGGCGGACTGAAGCTTTCTTT.